This passage covers 16 T cell receptor beta chains from one sample sequenced in a study of blood T cell repertoires in COVID-19. Profiled with immunoSEQ multiplex PCR; TCRdb holds only in-frame clones, not every one. Of about 150,000 clones listed, 85% to 90% are singletons. The sample taken for sequencing was peripheral blood. These receptors all stem from a man aged 50-60 years with active COVID-19.

The genes are TRBV3-1 (or the pseudogene TRBV3-2) and TRBJ1-1; D call uncertain. CDR1 is LGHDT and CDR2 is YNNKEL in the germline V gene (reference sequence). The CDR3 runs to 13 residues. Trimming pared 4 bases from V and 5 bases from J, leaving 11 bases between. This chain's CDR3 is CASSRLDRTEAFF. The CDR3 nucleotides are TGTGCCAGCAGCCGACTCGATAGGACTGAAGCTTTCTTT.

The rearrangement links TRBV5-1 to TRBJ1-4; 10 bases agree with TRBD1. Germline loops: CDR1 SGHRS, CDR2 YFSETQ. The CDR3 runs 14 residues. J was trimmed by 10 bases and V by 4 bases; bases with no gene match: 7. CDR3 in DNA: TGCGCCAGCAGCGGGGACAGGGGTTCCCGAAAACTGTTTTTT. This encodes CASSGDRGSRKLFF.

V is TRBV5-1 and J is TRBJ2-3; no reliable D call. The germline V gene encodes CDR1 SGHRS and CDR2 YFSETQ. This CDR3 has 14 residues. V shed 0 bases and J shed 2 bases, with 7 bases lying between them. CDR3 loop: CASSLDRYTDTQYF. DNA for the CDR3: TGCGCCAGCAGCTTGGACCGGTACACAGATACGCAGTATTTT.

Only one count was recorded for this clone. The V call is TRBV7-9, the J call TRBJ2-7, with 10 bases aligning to TRBD2. With 1 base clipped from V and 4 bases from J, the junction kept 4 bases outside the gene matches. Germline assignment: CDR1 SEHNR and CDR2 FQNEAQ (reference sequence). This CDR3 has 15 amino acids. CDR3 residues: CASSLGSSGGYEQYF. The CDR3 DNA is TGTGCCAGCAGCTTAGGATCTAGCGGGGGTTACGAGCAGTACTTC. The full variable domain, rest sourced from reference TRBV7-9 and TRBJ2-7, is DTGVSQNPRHKITKRGQNVTFRCDPISEHNRLYWYRQTLGQGPEFLTYFQNEAQLEKSRLLSDRFSAERPKGSFSTLEIQRTEQGDSAMYLCASSLGSSGGYEQYFGPGTRLTVT.

The rearrangement joins TRBV28 to TRBJ1-3, with 8 bases matching TRBD1. Trimming took 6 bases from V and 4 from J; bases not matched to a gene: 14. Germline loops: CDR1 MDHEN, CDR2 SYDVKM. This CDR3 contains 17 residues. In DNA form, the CDR3 reads TGTGCCAGCAGCACCCACGGACAGGGCATTTCCGGAAACACCATATATTTT. Its protein is CASSTHGQGISGNTIYF.

The gene calls are TRBV5-1 and TRBJ1-5; perhaps TRBD1 as D (5 bases). V was shortened by 1 base and J by 7 bases, with 12 bases between the two germline ends. Germline V CDR1 and CDR2: SGHRS, YFSETQ. The length of the CDR3 is 14 residues. CDR3 in amino acids: CASSLMAGEQPQHF. The CDR3 DNA reads as TGCGCCAGCAGCTTGATGGCGGGGGAGCAGCCCCAGCATTTT.

Concerning this clone: Relative to the germline gene, one junction end is altered; a read error may explain this. The chain combines TRBV19 with TRBJ1-2, with D unclear. Germline CDR1 LNHDA, CDR2 SQIVND (reference sequence). This CDR3 has 14 amino acids. Here the CDR3 DNA reads TGTGTCAGTAGTCTAAAATCTGTTAACTATGGCTACACCTTC. Residues: CVSSLKSVNYGYTF.

This sequence joins TRBV7-2 and TRBJ2-1, with TRBD2 matching 12 bases. The junction had 11 bases not matched to a gene; V was cut back by 4 bases and J by 7 bases. The germline V gene encodes CDR1 SGHTA and CDR2 FQGNSA. There are 17 residues in the CDR3. CDR3 residues: CASSSTLAGGRVNEQFF. The CDR3 nucleotides are TGTGCCAGCAGCTCCACTCTAGCGGGGGGGCGAGTGAATGAGCAGTTCTTC.

CDR3 nucleotide sequence: TGTGCCAGCATAAAAGGCGGGACAGCCTCCTACGAGCAGTACTTC. It is translated as CASIKGGTASYEQYF. The rearrangement joins TRBV7-8 to TRBJ2-7, with D tentatively TRBD1 (7 bases). Germline-derived CDR1 and CDR2 are SGHVS and FQNEAQ. Trimming cost V 7 bases and J 0 bases, with 16 bases left between them. CDR3 length: 15 residues.

The chain links TRBV6-6 to TRBJ1-5, with unresolved D. V lost 6 bases, J lost 6 bases, and 12 bases lay in between. The CDR3 is made up of 13 amino acids. CDR1 and CDR2 (germline): MNHNY, SVGAGI (reference sequence). DNA for the CDR3: TGTGCCAGCAGAGAGGCGAGGGCTCAGCCCCAGCATTTT. This sequence encodes CASREARAQPQHF.

The chain employs TRBV6-6 and TRBJ2-1; 7 nucleotides line up with TRBD2. Per the germline V gene, CDR1 is MNHNY and CDR2 is SVGAGI (reference sequence). Germline trimming cut 5 bases from V and 0 bases from J; bases unmatched to any gene: 1. CDR3 size: 14 residues. CDR3 nucleotides: TGTGCCAGCAGTCGCGGGGGCTCCTACAATGAGCAGTTCTTC. Its translation is CASSRGGSYNEQFF.

The J gene is TRBJ1-6, the V gene TRBV3-1 (or the pseudogene TRBV3-2); D is perhaps TRBD1 (5 bases). CDR3 size: 14 residues. The V gene's germline CDR1 is LGHDT and CDR2 YNNKEL (reference sequence). Trimming took off 4 bases at V and 7 bases at J, with 11 bases between the two ends. CDR3 sequence reads: CASSRGTENSPLHF. DNA of the CDR3: TGTGCCAGCAGCCGCGGGACGGAAAATTCACCCCTCCACTTT.

The gene calls are TRBV7-9 and TRBJ2-3; D may be TRBD1 (6 bases). The V gene lost 5 bases and the J gene lost 0 bases, with 15 bases spanning the gap. This CDR3 comprises 16 residues. The germline gives CDR1 SEHNR, CDR2 FQNEAQ (reference sequence). CDR3 loop: CASSPGTFVSTDTQYF. CDR3 DNA: TGTGCCAGCAGCCCCGGGACATTCGTTAGCACAGATACGCAGTATTTT.

The rearrangement joins TRBV5-1 to TRBJ2-1; D might be TRBD2 (5 bases). CDR3 length: 15 amino acids. Deletions cut 0 bases from V and 7 bases from J, with 14 bases between. CDR1 is SGHRS and CDR2 is YFSETQ in the germline V gene. The CDR3 loop is CASSLGGAVTNEQFF. The CDR3 region has the DNA TGCGCCAGCAGCTTGGGGGGAGCCGTGACGAATGAGCAGTTCTTC.

The chain carries TRBV7-2 and TRBJ2-1, with 8 bases matching TRBD2. The CDR3 loop spans 14 amino acids. Germline V gene sequence: CDR1 SGHTA, CDR2 FQGNSA. The V gene end was trimmed by 3 bases and the J gene end by 8 bases; junction bases not matched to a gene: 6. The CDR3 reads CASSFGGGKDEQFF. Written as DNA, the CDR3 is TGTGCCAGCAGCTTCGGCGGGGGGAAGGATGAGCAGTTCTTC.

The chain has TRBV7-3 and TRBJ2-1; 11 bases fit TRBD2. J lost 7 bases, V lost 5 bases, and 10 bases had no gene match. The CDR3 extends over 16 amino acids. Looked up from germline, CDR1 is SGHTA and CDR2 is FQGTGA. The CDR3 DNA is TGTGCCAGCAGCCCGTCACTAGCGGGGGCCAAAAATGAGCAGTTCTTC. It is translated as CASSPSLAGAKNEQFF.